The 29 T cell receptor beta chains below come from one sample, sequenced in a study of cytomegalovirus exposure and HLA in healthy donors. The PCR had 60 Vbeta and 13 Jbeta primers. The protocol was immunoSEQ multiplex PCR, while the TCRdb copy is restricted to in-frame clones and leaves out a portion. This table holds about 250,000 clones, roughly 80% found once. The sample comprised PBMCs. The receptors here all came from a girl aged 2-10 years in good health and CMV-seronegative.

The CDR3 coding sequence is TGTGCCAGCAGTTTAAGCGGGGCGTACAATGAGCAGTTCTTC. It is translated as CASSLSGAYNEQFF. The genes are TRBV28 and TRBJ2-1; 7 bases map to TRBD2. V shed 2 bases, J shed 4 bases, and the junction held 2 bases outside the gene matches. CDR3 length: 14 amino acids. Germline V gene data show CDR1 as MDHEN and CDR2 as SYDVKM.

The chain combines TRBV7-6 with TRBJ2-1; 11 bases fit TRBD2. Losses at the gene ends were 0 bases for V and 7 bases for J; bases not matched to a gene: 5. Germline-derived CDR1 and CDR2 are SGHVS and FNYEAQ. The CDR3 is made up of 16 amino acids. The CDR3 DNA reads TGTGCCAGCAGCTTAGCTAGCGGGGGGGCTATTAATGAGCAGTTCTTC. Its translation: CASSLASGGAINEQFF.

The gene calls are TRBV5-4 and TRBJ1-5; TRBD1 is a possible D gene (5 bases). Germline assignment: CDR1 SGHNT and CDR2 YYREEE (reference sequence). The V end was cut by 4 bases, the J end by 7 bases, with 12 bases between. This CDR3 is built from 13 residues. CDR3 nucleotide sequence: TGTGCCAGCAGCCAAGGGGACTCCCAGCCCCAGCATTTT. As protein: CASSQGDSQPQHF.

This chain links TRBV1 with TRBJ1-1; the D call in the table, TRBD1, was not verified against the DNA. TRBV1 is marked as a pseudogene. CDR3 size: 12 residues. The CDR3: CTSSQATGEAFF. The DNA of the CDR3 is TGCACCAGCAGCCAAGCAACAGGGGAAGCTTTCTTT.

This clone was seen only a few times. The chain has TRBV30 and TRBJ1-1; no reliable D call. V was clipped by 5 bases and J by 8 bases, with 18 bases between them. This CDR3 has 13 residues. CDR1 GTSNPN and CDR2 SVGIG come from the germline V gene (reference sequence). CDR3 DNA sequence: TGTGCCTGGGACGTGGGCAGTCCTTCCGAAGCTTTCTTT. Amino acids: CAWDVGSPSEAFF.

In its sample, this clone was seen once. The CDR3 DNA sequence: TGTGCCAGCAGGTTCAGGACAGGGGGCAATCAGCCCCAGCATTTT. This codes for CASRFRTGGNQPQHF. The chain employs TRBV6-5 and TRBJ1-5; 9 bases fit TRBD1. J lost 2 bases, V lost 6 bases, and 5 bases had no gene match. There are 15 residues in the CDR3. CDR1 and CDR2 from the germline V gene are MNHEY and SVGAGI.

The V call is TRBV28, the J call TRBJ1-2, with D maybe TRBD1 (6 bases). CDR3 length equals 14 residues. Germline CDR1 is MDHEN and CDR2 is SYDVKM. The V and J ends lost 0 bases and 2 bases respectively, with 7 bases between them. CDR3 nucleotide sequence: TGTGCCAGCAGTTTATGGCAGGGGAACTATGGCTACACCTTC. Protein: CASSLWQGNYGYTF.

Only one count was recorded for this clone. The chain combines TRBV20-1 with TRBJ2-5, with TRBD2 matching over 8 bases. The V and J ends lost 6 bases and 6 bases, in that order; junction bases with no gene match: 3. This CDR3 is 11 amino acids long. CDR1 and CDR2 from the germline V gene are DFQATT and SNEGSKA (reference sequence). CDR3 coding DNA: TGCAGTGCAGCGGGGGAGAAGACCCAGTACTTC. It yields the protein CSAAGEKTQYF.

The chain carries TRBV14 and TRBJ2-7, with D possibly TRBD1 on 7 matching bases. V was trimmed by 4 bases and J by 2 bases, leaving 9 bases between them. CDR1 and CDR2 from the germline V gene are SGHDN and FVKESK. CDR3 length: 13 residues. This CDR3 reads CASSRGTAYEQYF. DNA of the CDR3: TGTGCCAGCAGCCGCGGGACAGCCTACGAGCAGTACTTC.

The chain joins TRBV5-1 to TRBJ1-1, with 9 positions matching TRBD1. CDR1 and CDR2 from the germline V gene are SGHRS and YFSETQ. V dropped 6 bases and J dropped 0; count of bases not matched to a gene: 3. The CDR3 has 14 residues. DNA of the CDR3: TGCGCCAGCACCGGGACAGGGATGAACACTGAAGCTTTCTTT. Its protein is CASTGTGMNTEAFF.

This clone was found once. V and J are TRBV7-9 and TRBJ1-4, with D perhaps matching TRBD1 (6 bases). This CDR3 contains 14 residues. CDR1 is SEHNR, CDR2 FQNEAQ, per germline (reference sequence). V was cut by 7 bases and J by 8 bases, with 17 bases left in between. The CDR3 DNA sequence: TGTGCCAGCAATCTAGGGGGATCGGGGGAAAAACTGTTTTTT. Residues: CASNLGGSGEKLFF.

The count of this clone is one. This chain uses TRBV5-1 with TRBJ2-3, with a tentative D call TRBD1 (5 bases). CDR1 and CDR2 (germline): SGHRS, YFSETQ. The CDR3 runs to 13 residues. The V gene lost 7 bases and the J gene lost 4 bases, with 13 bases spanning the gap. The CDR3 region has the DNA TGCGCCAGCCAACCCCAGGGCGCAGATACGCAGTATTTT. Encoded protein: CASQPQGADTQYF.

Turning to this clone: Germline is not matched at one junction end, which may reflect a read error. The V and J genes are TRBV27 and TRBJ2-3; possibly TRBD2 for D (5 bases). The CDR3 length is 16 residues. Germline CDR1 MNHEY, CDR2 SMNVEV (reference sequence). CDR3 loop: CASSLGLRLTKDTQYF. CDR3 bases: TGTGCCAGTAGTTTAGGTCTTCGGCTGACTAAAGATACGCAGTATTTT.

The CDR3 protein is CASSLYRGTEQFF. The CDR3 DNA reads TGTGCCAGCAGTTTATACAGGGGGACTGAGCAGTTCTTC. The J gene is TRBJ2-1, the V gene TRBV27; 8 bases fit TRBD1. V was clipped by 1 base and J by 9 bases; unmatched bases: 2. The CDR3 sequence is 13 residues long. Germline loops: CDR1 MNHEY, CDR2 SMNVEV (reference sequence).

The chain links TRBV6-5 to TRBJ1-2, with TRBD1 identical over 10 bases. CDR3 size: 14 residues. Looked up from germline, CDR1 is MNHEY and CDR2 is SVGAGI. After removal of 2 bases from V and 7 bases from J, the junction contained 4 bases not matched to a gene. This CDR3 reads CASSYDRGQLGYTF. The CDR3 DNA sequence: TGTGCCAGCAGTTACGACAGGGGGCAGCTTGGCTACACCTTC.

This chain uses TRBV18 with TRBJ2-1; 7 nucleotides match TRBD2. Losses at the gene ends were 3 bases for V and 7 bases for J; bases not matched to a gene: 6. Germline-derived CDR1 and CDR2 are KGHSH and LQKENI. The CDR3 spans 14 residues. CDR3 sequence reads: CASSPNRGGNEQFF. For the CDR3, the DNA is TGTGCCAGCTCACCGAATCGCGGGGGAAATGAGCAGTTCTTC.

V gene TRBV20-1 combines with J gene TRBJ1-1; 7 bases match TRBD1. Unmatched junction bases numbered 5, after V lost 8 bases and J lost 5 bases. There are 11 residues in the CDR3. Germline-derived CDR1 and CDR2 are DFQATT and SNEGSKA (reference sequence). CDR3 coding DNA: TGCAGTACAGGGGATGGGACTGAAGCTTTCTTT. Translation gives CSTGDGTEAFF.

This chain joins TRBV27 and TRBJ2-1; the D gene is possibly TRBD1 (6 bases). The germline V gene has CDR1 MNHEY and CDR2 SMNVEV (reference sequence). V lost 4 bases to trimming and J lost 8 bases, with 15 bases between them. There are 14 residues in the CDR3. CDR3 sequence (DNA): TGTGCCAGCAGTTACAGGGTCAATACGGATGAGCAGTTCTTC. Amino acid sequence: CASSYRVNTDEQFF.

This chain uses TRBV28 with TRBJ2-5; a weak D match, TRBD1 (5 bases). This CDR3 contains 14 residues. CDR1 MDHEN and CDR2 SYDVKM come from the germline V gene. V lost 2 bases and J 5 bases, leaving 12 bases between the germline ends. The CDR3 DNA reads as TGTGCCAGCAGTTTAGCCAGGGTGAAGGAGACCCAGTACTTC. This encodes CASSLARVKETQYF.

V gene TRBV28 combines with J gene TRBJ1-2; 7 nucleotides align to TRBD1. V lost 3 bases and J lost 7; bases outside the gene matches: 11. The CDR3 spans 15 residues. The V gene's germline CDR1 is MDHEN and CDR2 SYDVKM. The chain's CDR3 is CASSLAVTGMGGYTF. DNA for the CDR3: TGTGCCAGCAGTTTGGCTGTGACAGGGATGGGTGGCTACACCTTC.

This clone was seen only a few times. The chain employs TRBV5-8 and TRBJ1-1; D is perhaps TRBD1 (5 bases). The V end was cut by 4 bases, the J end by 1 base, with 14 bases between. Germline V CDR1 and CDR2: SGHTS, YDEGEE. The CDR3 loop spans 15 amino acids. The CDR3 nucleotides are TGTGCCAGCAGCCTACTGGGGCAACAGAACACTGAAGCTTTCTTT. Its translation is CASSLLGQQNTEAFF.

The chain joins TRBV15 to TRBJ1-1, with 11 bases lining up with TRBD1. This CDR3 spans 17 amino acids. Per germline, CDR1 LNHNV and CDR2 YYDKDF (reference sequence). The V segment lost 1 base and the J segment 4 bases; nucleotides outside the gene matches: 8. The DNA for the CDR3 is TGTGCCACCAGCAGAGCTCGGCCGGGACAGGGGGGCACTGAAGCTTTCTTT. Protein: CATSRARPGQGGTEAFF.

The chain couples TRBV27 to TRBJ2-1; TRBD2 might be the D (6 bases). Germline CDR1 is MNHEY and CDR2 is SMNVEV (reference sequence). There are 16 residues in the CDR3. Trimming cost V 5 bases and J 7 bases, with 21 bases left between them. The CDR3 here is CASSRPGVAALNEQFF. CDR3 sequence (DNA): TGTGCCAGCAGTCGTCCGGGGGTAGCGGCTCTAAATGAGCAGTTCTTC.

The chain employs TRBV19 and TRBJ1-1; 7 bases fit TRBD1. The CDR3 totals 14 residues. With 6 bases clipped from V and 6 bases from J, the junction kept 10 bases outside the gene matches. CDR1 and CDR2 from the germline V gene are LNHDA and SQIVND (reference sequence). The CDR3 loop is CASSTRGDRAEAFF. For the CDR3, the DNA is TGTGCCAGTAGCACCAGAGGTGACAGGGCTGAAGCTTTCTTT.

The chain joins TRBV27 to TRBJ2-4, with unresolved D. The CDR3 sequence is 16 residues long. V was pared by 0 bases and J by 2 bases, with 11 bases between. Germline CDR1 and CDR2: MNHEY and SMNVEV (reference sequence). The CDR3 DNA reads as TGTGCCAGCAGTTTATCCCCTATGTTAACCAAAAACATTCAGTACTTC. Translated: CASSLSPMLTKNIQYF.

This clone appeared once. This chain links TRBV2 with TRBJ1-2; 9 nucleotides agree with TRBD1. The germline V gene has CDR1 SNHLY and CDR2 FYNNEI. This CDR3 is built from 17 residues. Trimming at V came to 10 bases and at J to 5 bases, leaving 20 bases not matched to a gene. In DNA, the CDR3 is TGTGCCACCCCGAGGGGACAGGGTTTTTCCTACAGTTATGGCTACACCTTC. Its translation is CATPRGQGFSYSYGYTF.

The V and J genes are TRBV6-5 and TRBJ2-1; D call uncertain. The CDR3 has 14 amino acids. Trimming took off 6 bases at V and 0 bases at J, with 9 bases between the two ends. The germline gives CDR1 MNHEY, CDR2 SVGAGI. The DNA of the CDR3 is TGTGCCAGCAGGAGTCCTAGCTCCTACAATGAGCAGTTCTTC. Translation gives CASRSPSSYNEQFF.

This chain joins TRBV11-3 and TRBJ2-3, with D maybe TRBD1 (5 bases). Between the trimmed V and J ends, which lost 5 bases and 1 base, there was a span of 10 bases. The V gene's germline CDR1 is SGHNT and CDR2 YENEEA. The CDR3 consists of 14 residues. CDR3 loop: CASSPGWGTDTQYF. In DNA, the CDR3 is TGTGCCAGCAGCCCAGGGTGGGGCACAGATACGCAGTATTTT.

This rearrangement joins TRBV11-2 to TRBJ2-5, with TRBD2 matching 9 bases. The trim removed 5 bases at V and 2 bases at J, leaving 12 bases unmatched. Germline V gene lookup returns CDR1 SGHAT and CDR2 FQNNGV. The CDR3 contains 17 residues. The CDR3 DNA sequence: TGTGCCAGCAGCCCAAAGCGGGGGGCCTTCACTCAAGAGACCCAGTACTTC. Amino acid sequence: CASSPKRGAFTQETQYF.